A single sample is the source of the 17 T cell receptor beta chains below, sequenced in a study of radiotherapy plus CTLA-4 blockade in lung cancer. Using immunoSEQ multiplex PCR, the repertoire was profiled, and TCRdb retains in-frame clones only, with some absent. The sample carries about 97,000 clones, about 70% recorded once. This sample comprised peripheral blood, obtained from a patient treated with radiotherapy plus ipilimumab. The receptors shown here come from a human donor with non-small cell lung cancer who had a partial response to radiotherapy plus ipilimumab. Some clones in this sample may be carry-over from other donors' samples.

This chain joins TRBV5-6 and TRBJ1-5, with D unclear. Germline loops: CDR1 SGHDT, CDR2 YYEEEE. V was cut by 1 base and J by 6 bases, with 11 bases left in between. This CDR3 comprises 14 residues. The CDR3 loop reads CASSLSGKVQPQHF. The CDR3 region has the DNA TGTGCCAGCAGCTTGTCGGGGAAAGTTCAGCCCCAGCATTTT.

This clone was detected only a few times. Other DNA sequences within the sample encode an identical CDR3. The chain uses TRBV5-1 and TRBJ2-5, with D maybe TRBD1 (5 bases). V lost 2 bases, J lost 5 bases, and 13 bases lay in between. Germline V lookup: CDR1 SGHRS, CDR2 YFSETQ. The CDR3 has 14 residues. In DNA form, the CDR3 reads TGCGCCAGCAGCTTTGGTCAGGGCGGCGAGACCCAGTACTTC. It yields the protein CASSFGQGGETQYF.

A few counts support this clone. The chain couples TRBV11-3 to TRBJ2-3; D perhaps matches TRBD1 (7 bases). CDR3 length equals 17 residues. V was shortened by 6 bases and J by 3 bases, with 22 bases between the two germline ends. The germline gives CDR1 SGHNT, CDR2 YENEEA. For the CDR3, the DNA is TGTGCCAGCAGTTCAGACTGGGCAGGGGGGCGGACAGATACGCAGTATTTT. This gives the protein CASSSDWAGGRTDTQYF.

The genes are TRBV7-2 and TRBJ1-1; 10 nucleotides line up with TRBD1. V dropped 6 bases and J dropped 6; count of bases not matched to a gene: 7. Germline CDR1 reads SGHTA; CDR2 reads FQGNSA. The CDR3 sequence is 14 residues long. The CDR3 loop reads CASSRGQGRSEAFF. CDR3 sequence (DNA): TGTGCCAGCAGTCGGGGACAGGGGCGATCTGAAGCTTTCTTT.

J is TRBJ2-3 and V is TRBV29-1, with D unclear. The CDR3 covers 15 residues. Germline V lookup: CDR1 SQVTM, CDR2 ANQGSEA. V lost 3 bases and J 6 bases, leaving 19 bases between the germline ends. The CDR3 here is CSVEFLNRPGDTQYF. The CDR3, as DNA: TGCAGCGTTGAGTTTTTGAACAGACCTGGGGATACGCAGTATTTT.

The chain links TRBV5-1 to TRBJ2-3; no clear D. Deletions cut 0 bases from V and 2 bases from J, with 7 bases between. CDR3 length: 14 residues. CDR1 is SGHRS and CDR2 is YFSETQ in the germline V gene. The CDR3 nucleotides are TGCGCCAGCAGCTTGGCTGACTTCACAGATACGCAGTATTTT. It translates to CASSLADFTDTQYF.

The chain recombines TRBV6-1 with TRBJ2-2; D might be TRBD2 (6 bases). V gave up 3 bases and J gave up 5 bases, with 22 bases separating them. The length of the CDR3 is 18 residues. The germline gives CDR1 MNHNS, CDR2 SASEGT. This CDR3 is CASSEGVVGAGKTGELFF. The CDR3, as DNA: TGTGCCAGCAGTGAGGGAGTGGTTGGAGCGGGCAAAACCGGGGAGCTGTTTTTT.

The chain's CDR3 is CASSQNRLEQYF. The DNA of the CDR3 is TGTGCCAGCAGCCAGAACAGGCTTGAGCAGTACTTC. The rearrangement joins TRBV4-2 to TRBJ2-7, with TRBD1 as a possible D gene (5 bases). The germline CDR1 and CDR2 sequences are LGHNA and YNFKEQ. V was trimmed by 3 bases and J by 7 bases, leaving 10 bases between them. There are 12 residues in the CDR3.

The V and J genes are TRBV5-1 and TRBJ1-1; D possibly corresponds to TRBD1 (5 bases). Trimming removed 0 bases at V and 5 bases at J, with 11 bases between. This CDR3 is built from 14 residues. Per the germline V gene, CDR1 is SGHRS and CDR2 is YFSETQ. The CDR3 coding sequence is TGCGCCAGCAGCTTGGGTTCTGGGGGGACTGAAGCTTTCTTT. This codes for CASSLGSGGTEAFF.

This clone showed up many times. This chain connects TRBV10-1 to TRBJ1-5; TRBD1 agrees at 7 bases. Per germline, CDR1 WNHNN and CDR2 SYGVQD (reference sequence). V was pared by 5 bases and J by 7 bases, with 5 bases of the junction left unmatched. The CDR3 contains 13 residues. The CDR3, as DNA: TGCGCCAGCAGTCCCTACAGGGGACAGCCCCAGCATTTT. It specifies CASSPYRGQPQHF.

For the CDR3, the DNA is TGTGCCAGCTCGGGGGCGGGGACAGGGGGTATATACGAGCAGTACTTC. Translated, it gives CASSGAGTGGIYEQYF. The J gene is TRBJ2-7, the V gene TRBV28; 11 bases agree with TRBD1. The V gene's germline CDR1 is MDHEN and CDR2 SYDVKM. Unmatched junction bases numbered 13, after V lost 8 bases and J lost 4 bases. The length of the CDR3 is 16 residues.

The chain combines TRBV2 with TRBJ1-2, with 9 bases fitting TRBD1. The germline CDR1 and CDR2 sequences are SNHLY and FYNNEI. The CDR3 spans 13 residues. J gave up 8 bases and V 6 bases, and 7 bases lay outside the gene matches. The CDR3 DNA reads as TGTGCCAGCAGCCTGGGGACAGGGCAAGGCTACACCTTC. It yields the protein CASSLGTGQGYTF.

The CDR3 nucleotides are TGTGCCAGCAGTGAATATGGGGGCCACAATGAGCAGTTCTTC. Translation: CASSEYGGHNEQFF. The J gene is TRBJ2-1, the V gene TRBV25-1; a possible D gene is TRBD1 (6 bases). The CDR3 sequence is 14 residues long. Trimming stripped 0 bases from V and 5 bases from J, with 8 bases between. In germline, CDR1 is MGHDK, CDR2 SYGVNS.

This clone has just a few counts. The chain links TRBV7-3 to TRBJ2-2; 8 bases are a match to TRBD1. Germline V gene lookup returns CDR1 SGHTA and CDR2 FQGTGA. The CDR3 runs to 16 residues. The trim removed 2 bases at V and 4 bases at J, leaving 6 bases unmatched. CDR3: CASSLDGQGSTGELFF. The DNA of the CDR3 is TGTGCCAGCAGCTTAGATGGACAGGGTTCCACCGGGGAGCTGTTTTTT. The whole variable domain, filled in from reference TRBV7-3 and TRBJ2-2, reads GAGVSQTPSNKVTEKGKYVELRCDPISGHTALYWYRQSLGQGPEFLIYFQGTGAADDSGLPNDRFFAVRPEGSVSTLKIQRTERGDSAVYLCASSLDGQGSTGELFFGEGSRLTVL.

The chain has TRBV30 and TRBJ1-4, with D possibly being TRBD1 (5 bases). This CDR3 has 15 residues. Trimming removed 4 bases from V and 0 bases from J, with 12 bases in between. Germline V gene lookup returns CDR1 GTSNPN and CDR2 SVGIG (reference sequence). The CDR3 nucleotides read TGTGCCTGGACGAGGGACTTTGCAACTAATGAAAAACTGTTTTTT. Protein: CAWTRDFATNEKLFF.

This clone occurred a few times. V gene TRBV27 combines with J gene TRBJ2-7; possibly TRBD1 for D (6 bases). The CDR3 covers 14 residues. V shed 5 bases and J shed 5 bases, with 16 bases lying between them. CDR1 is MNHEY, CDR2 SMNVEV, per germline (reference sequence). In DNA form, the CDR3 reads TGTGCCAGCAGTAAACAGGGAGCCGTCGACGAGCAGTACTTC. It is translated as CASSKQGAVDEQYF.

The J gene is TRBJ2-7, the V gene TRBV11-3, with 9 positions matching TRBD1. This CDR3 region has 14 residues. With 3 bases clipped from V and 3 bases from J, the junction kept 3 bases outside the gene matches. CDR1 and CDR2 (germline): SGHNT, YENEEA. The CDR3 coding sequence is TGTGCCAGCAGCTTGGACAGGGGACGCTACGAGCAGTACTTC. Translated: CASSLDRGRYEQYF.